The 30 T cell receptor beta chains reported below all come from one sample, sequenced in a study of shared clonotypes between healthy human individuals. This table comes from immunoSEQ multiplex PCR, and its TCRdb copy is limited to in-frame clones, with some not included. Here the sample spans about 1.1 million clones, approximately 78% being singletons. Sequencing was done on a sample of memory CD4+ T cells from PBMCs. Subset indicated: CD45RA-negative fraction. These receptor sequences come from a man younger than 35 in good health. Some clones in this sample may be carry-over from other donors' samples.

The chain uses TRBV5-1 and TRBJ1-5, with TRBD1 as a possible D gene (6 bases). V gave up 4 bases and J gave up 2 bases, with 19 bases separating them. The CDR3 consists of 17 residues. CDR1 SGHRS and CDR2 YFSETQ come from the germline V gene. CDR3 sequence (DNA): TGCGCCAGCAGCCCCGATCCCCCGGGGGCTGGCAATCAGCCCCAGCATTTT. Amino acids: CASSPDPPGAGNQPQHF.

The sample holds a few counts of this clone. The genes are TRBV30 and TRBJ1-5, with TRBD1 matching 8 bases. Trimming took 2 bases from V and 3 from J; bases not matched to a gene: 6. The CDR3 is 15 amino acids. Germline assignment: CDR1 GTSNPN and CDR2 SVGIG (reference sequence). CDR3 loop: CAWSRQGINNQPQHF. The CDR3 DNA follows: TGTGCCTGGAGTCGACAGGGGATAAACAATCAGCCCCAGCATTTT.

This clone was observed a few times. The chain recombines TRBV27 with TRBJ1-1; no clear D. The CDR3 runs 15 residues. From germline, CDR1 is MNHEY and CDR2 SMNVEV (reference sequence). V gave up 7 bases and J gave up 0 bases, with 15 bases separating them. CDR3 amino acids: CASNYGNVMNTEAFF. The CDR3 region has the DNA TGTGCCAGCAACTATGGAAACGTTATGAACACTGAAGCTTTCTTT.

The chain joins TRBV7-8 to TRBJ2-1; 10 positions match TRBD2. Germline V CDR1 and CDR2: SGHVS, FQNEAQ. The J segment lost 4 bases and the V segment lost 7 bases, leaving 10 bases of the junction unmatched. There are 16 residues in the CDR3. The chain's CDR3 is CASNLRTSGEYNEQFF. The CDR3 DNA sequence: TGTGCCAGCAACCTCCGGACTAGCGGAGAGTACAATGAGCAGTTCTTC.

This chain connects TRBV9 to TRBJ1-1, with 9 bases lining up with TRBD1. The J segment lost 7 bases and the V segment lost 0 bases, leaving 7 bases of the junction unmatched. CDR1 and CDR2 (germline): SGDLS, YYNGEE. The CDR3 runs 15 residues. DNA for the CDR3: TGTGCCAGCAGCGTAGGAGGGACAGGGTTCGGTGAAGCTTTCTTT. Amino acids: CASSVGGTGFGEAFF.

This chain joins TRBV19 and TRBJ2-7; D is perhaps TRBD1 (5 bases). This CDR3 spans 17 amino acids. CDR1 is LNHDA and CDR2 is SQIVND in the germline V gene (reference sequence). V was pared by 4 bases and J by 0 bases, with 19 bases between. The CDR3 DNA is TGTGCCAGTAGTACCCAAGCCTTGACAGACAGCTCCTACGAGCAGTACTTC. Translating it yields CASSTQALTDSSYEQYF.

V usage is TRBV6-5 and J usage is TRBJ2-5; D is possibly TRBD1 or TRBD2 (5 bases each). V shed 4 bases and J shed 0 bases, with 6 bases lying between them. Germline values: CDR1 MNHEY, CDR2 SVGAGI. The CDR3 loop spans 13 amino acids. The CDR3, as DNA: TGTGCCAGCAGTTCGGGACACCAAGAGACCCAGTACTTC. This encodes CASSSGHQETQYF.

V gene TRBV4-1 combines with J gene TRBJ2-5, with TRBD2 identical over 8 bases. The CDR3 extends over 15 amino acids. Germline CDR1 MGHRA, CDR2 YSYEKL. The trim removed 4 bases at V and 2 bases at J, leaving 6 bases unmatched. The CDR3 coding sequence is TGCGCCAGCAGCCGAGGACTAGCCCTTCAAGAGACCCAGTACTTC. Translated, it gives CASSRGLALQETQYF.

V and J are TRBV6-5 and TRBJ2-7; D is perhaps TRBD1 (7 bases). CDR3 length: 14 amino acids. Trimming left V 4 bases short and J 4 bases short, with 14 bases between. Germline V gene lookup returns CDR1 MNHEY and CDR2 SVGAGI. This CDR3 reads CASSSLAGGYEQYF. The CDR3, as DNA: TGTGCCAGCAGTTCGCTGGCAGGGGGGTACGAGCAGTACTTC.

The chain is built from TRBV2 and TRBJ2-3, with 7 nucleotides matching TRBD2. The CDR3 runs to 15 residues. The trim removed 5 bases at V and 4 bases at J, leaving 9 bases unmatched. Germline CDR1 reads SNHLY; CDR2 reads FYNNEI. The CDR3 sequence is CASSLAAGPADTQYF. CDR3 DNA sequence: TGTGCCAGCAGTCTAGCGGCCGGGCCCGCAGATACGCAGTATTTT. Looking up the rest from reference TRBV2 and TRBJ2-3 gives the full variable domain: EPEVTQTPSHQVTQMGQEVILRCVPISNHLYFYWYRQILGQKVEFLVSFYNNEISEKSEIFDDQFSVERPDGSNFTLKIRSTKLEDSAMYFCASSLAAGPADTQYFGPGTRLTVL.

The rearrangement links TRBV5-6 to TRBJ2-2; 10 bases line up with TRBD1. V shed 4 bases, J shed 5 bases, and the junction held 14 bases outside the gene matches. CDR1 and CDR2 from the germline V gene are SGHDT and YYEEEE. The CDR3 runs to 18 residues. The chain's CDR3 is CASSEAIWDRGRTGELFF. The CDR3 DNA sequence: TGTGCCAGCAGCGAAGCGATTTGGGACAGGGGCCGGACCGGGGAGCTGTTTTTT.

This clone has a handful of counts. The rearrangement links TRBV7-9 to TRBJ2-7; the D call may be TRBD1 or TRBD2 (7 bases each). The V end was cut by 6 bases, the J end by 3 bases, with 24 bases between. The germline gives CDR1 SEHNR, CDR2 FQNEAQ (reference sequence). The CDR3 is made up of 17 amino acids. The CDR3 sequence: CASRPPVRGREYYEQYF. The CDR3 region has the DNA TGTGCCAGCAGACCCCCGGTAAGGGGGCGGGAGTACTACGAGCAGTACTTC.

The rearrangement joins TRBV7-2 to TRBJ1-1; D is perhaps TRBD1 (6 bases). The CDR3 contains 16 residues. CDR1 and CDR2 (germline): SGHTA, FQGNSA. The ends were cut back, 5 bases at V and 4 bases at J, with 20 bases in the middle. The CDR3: CASSIGGPGAGTEAFF. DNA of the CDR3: TGTGCCAGCAGCATAGGGGGTCCCGGGGCAGGCACTGAAGCTTTCTTT.

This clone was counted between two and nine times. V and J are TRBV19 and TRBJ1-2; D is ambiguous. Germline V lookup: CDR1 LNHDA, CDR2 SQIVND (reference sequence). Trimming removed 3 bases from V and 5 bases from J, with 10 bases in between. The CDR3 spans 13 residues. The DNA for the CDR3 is TGTGCCAGTAGTATTTGGCCGCAATATGGCTACACCTTC. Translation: CASSIWPQYGYTF. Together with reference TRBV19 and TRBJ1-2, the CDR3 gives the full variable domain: DGGITQSPKYLFRKEGQNVTLSCEQNLNHDAMYWYRQDPGQGLRLIYYSQIVNDFQKGDIAEGYSVSREKKESFPLTVTSAQKNPTAFYLCASSIWPQYGYTFGSGTRLTVV.

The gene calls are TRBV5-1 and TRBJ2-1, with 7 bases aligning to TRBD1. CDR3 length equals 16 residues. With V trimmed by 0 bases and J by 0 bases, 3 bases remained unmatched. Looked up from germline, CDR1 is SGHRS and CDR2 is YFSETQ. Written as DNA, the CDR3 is TGCGCCAGCAGCTTGGCCGGGACAGTCTCCTACAATGAGCAGTTCTTC. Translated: CASSLAGTVSYNEQFF.

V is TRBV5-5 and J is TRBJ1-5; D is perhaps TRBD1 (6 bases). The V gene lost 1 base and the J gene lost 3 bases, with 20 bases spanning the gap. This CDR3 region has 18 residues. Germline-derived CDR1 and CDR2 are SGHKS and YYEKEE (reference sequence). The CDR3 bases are TGTGCCAGCAGCTTGTGGACCGGGGGGCCAGGCCTCAATCAGCCCCAGCATTTT. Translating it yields CASSLWTGGPGLNQPQHF.

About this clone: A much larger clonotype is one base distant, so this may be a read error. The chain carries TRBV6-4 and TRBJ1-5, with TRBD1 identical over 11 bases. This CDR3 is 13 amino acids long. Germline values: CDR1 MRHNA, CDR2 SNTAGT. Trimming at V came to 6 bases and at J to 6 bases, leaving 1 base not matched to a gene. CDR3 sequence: CASRGTGGQPQHF. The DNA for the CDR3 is TGTGCCAGCAGAGGGACAGGGGGTCAGCCCCAGCATTTT.

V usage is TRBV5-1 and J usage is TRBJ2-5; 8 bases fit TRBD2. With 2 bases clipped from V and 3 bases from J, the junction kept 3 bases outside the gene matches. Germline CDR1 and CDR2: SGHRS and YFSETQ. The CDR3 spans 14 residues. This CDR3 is CASSLPAGEETQYF. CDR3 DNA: TGCGCCAGCAGCTTACCAGCGGGAGAAGAGACCCAGTACTTC.

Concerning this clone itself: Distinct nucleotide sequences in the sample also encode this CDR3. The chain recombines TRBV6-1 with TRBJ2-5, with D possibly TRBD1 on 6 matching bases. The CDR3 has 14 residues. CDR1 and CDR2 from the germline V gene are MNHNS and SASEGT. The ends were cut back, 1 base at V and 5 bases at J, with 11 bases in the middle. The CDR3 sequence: CASSEGGQGETQYF. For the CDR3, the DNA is TGTGCCAGCAGTGAAGGAGGGCAGGGGGAGACCCAGTACTTC.

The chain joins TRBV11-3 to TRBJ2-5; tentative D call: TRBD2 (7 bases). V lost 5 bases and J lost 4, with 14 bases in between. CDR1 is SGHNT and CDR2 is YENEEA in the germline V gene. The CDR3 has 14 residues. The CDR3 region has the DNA TGTGCCAGCAGCCCAGGGGCTAGCGGAGAGACCCAGTACTTC. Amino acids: CASSPGASGETQYF.

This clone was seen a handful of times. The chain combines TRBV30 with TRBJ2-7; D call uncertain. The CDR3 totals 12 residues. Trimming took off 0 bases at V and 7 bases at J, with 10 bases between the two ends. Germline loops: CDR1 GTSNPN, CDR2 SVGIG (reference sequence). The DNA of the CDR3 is TGTGCCTGGAGTGTAGCCTACGCAGAGCAGTACTTC. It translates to CAWSVAYAEQYF.

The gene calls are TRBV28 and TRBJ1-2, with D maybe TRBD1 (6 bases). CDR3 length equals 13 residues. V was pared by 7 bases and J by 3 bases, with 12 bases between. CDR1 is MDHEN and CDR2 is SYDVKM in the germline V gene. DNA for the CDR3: TGTGCCAGCACCGGACAGTGGGACTATGGCTACACCTTC. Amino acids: CASTGQWDYGYTF.

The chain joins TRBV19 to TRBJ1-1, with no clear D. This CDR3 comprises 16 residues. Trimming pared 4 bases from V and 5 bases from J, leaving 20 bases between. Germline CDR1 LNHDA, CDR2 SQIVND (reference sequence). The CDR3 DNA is TGTGCCAGTAGTAAAAACTGGGCCGGCGCCGGGACTGAAGCTTTCTTT. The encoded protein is CASSKNWAGAGTEAFF.

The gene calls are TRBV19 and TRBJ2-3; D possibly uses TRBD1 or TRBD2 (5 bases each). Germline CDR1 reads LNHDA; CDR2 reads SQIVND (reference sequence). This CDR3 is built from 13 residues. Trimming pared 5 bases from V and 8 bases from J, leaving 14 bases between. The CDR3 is CASSVREGGTQYF. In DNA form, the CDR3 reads TGTGCCAGTAGTGTCAGGGAAGGAGGTACGCAGTATTTT.

The CDR3 region has the DNA TGTGCCAGCAGTTGGAGCCAGGGGAACGAGCAGTACTTC. It translates to CASSWSQGNEQYF. The chain couples TRBV6-6 to TRBJ2-7; possible D gene TRBD1, 6 bases. V gave up 4 bases and J gave up 5 bases, with 12 bases separating them. CDR1 is MNHNY, CDR2 SVGAGI, per germline (reference sequence). This CDR3 comprises 13 residues.

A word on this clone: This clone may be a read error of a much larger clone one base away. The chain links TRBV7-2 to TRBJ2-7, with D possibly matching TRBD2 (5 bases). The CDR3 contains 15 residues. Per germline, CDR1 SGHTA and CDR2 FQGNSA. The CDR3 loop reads CASSPTRPGDSEQNF. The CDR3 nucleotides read TGTGCCAGCAGCCCCACCCGCCCCGGTGATAGCGAGCAGAACTTC.

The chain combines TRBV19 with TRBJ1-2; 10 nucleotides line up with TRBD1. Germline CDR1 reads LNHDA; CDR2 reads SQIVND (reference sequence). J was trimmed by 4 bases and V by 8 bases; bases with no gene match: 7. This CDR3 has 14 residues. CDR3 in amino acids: CASRGQGEGYGYTF. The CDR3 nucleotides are TGTGCCAGTCGTGGACAGGGGGAAGGCTATGGCTACACCTTC.

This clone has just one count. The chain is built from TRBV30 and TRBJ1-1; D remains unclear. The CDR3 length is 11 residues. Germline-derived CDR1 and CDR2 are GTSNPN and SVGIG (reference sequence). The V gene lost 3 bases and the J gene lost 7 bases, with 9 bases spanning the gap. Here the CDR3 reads CAWSSGGEAFF. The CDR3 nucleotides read TGTGCCTGGAGCTCGGGCGGTGAAGCTTTCTTT. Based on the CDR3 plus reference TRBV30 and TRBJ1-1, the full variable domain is SQTIHQWPATLVQPVGSPLSLECTVEGTSNPNLYWYRQAAGRGLQLLFYSVGIGQISSEVPQNLSASRPQDRQFILSSKKLLLSDSGFYLCAWSSGGEAFFGQGTRLTVV.

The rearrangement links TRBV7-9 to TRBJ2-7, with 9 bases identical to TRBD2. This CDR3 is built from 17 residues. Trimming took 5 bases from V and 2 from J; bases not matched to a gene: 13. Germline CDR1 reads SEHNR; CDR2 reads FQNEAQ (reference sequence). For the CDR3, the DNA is TGTGCCAGCAGCCCGAAACGACGACTAGCGGAGCCCTACGAGCAGTACTTC. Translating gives CASSPKRRLAEPYEQYF.

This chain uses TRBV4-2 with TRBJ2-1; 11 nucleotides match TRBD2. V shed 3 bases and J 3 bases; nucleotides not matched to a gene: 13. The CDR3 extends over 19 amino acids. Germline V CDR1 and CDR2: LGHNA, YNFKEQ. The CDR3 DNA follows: TGTGCCAGCAGCCACCGGGGGTTAATAGCGGGAGGGTACTACAATGAGCAGTTCTTC. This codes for CASSHRGLIAGGYYNEQFF.